The present entry profiles one T cell receptor (beta chain) with its context. The diagnostic criteria for definite or probable disease, as recently defined, were met by the patients with Susac syndrome. J lost 1 base, V lost 0 bases, and 6 bases had no gene match. From germline, CDR1 is DFQATT and CDR2 SNEGSKA (reference sequence). The CDR3 contains 17 residues. These data come from a study of CD8 T cells in Susac syndrome. RNA, at roughly 0.5 to 1 ug, was reverse transcribed with random hexamers. TCRdb analysed the immunoSEQ multiplex PCR reads with MiXCR anew, one entry per CDR3 protein. In the table there are over 150,000 distinct CDR3 sequences, 85% to 95% of which are singletons.

This clonotype originated in a human donor with Susac syndrome. The chain is built from TRBV20-1 and TRBJ1-1; 12 bases are shared with TRBD1. The sequenced sample was CD4+ T cells from PBMCs. The CDR3 spells CSARDSRGQGANTEAFF. CDR3 in DNA: TGCAGTGCTAGAGATAGTAGGGGACAGGGGGCGAACACTGAAGCTTTCTTT.